This section outlines one TCR beta chain sequence together with its context. Repertoires were generated with immunoSEQ multiplex PCR, while TCRdb's copy carries only in-frame clones and drops some. The table has fewer than 55,000 clones, nearly 95% seen once; the top ten hold 1.4%. The source of the sample is a study of T cells in tuberculosis. About the research overall: A South African cohort included IGRA-negative adolescents, latently infected IGRA-positive adolescents and adults with active tuberculosis.

Time point defined: new active TB diagnosis, blood taken before or within 7 days of starting treatment. The CDR3 is 15 residues long. Germline CDR1 reads SGHTA; CDR2 reads FQGNSA. After removal of 4 bases from V and 7 bases from J, the junction contained 7 bases not matched to a gene. The chain carries TRBV7-2 and TRBJ2-4; 10 bases agree with TRBD1. Sequenced here: PBMCs, sampled at tuberculosis diagnosis. The receptor comes from an adult with tuberculosis. The CDR3 here is CASSSGAGQGNIQYF. CDR3 bases: TGTGCCAGCAGCTCGGGGGCGGGACAGGGGAACATTCAGTACTTC.